The rows below give T cell receptor beta chains drawn from one sample of a study of blood T cell repertoires in COVID-19. Profiling relied on immunoSEQ multiplex PCR, and the TCRdb table lists in-frame clones only, not all of them. The sample holds 45,000 or so clones; about 85% are singletons and the top ten take 31%. Sequences were obtained from peripheral blood. The source of these receptors is an elderly woman with acute or convalescent COVID-19. Each CDR3 is given with its conserved first and last residue. Each record gives: D gene, clone size, CDR3 length, V gene, J gene, CDR3 DNA, CDR3 protein. The D gene is left open where the match is weak. Clone size is stated in some rows and not others, as once, few, many or a class when expanded.

>TRBD2|.|13|TRBV2|TRBJ2-7
TGTGCCAGCATGATAGCGGGAGGCCCCGAGCAGTACTTC
CASMIAGGPEQYF
>.|.|15|TRBV3-1/TRBV3-2|TRBJ2-2
TGTGCCAGCAGGCTCACAACCAGCGTCGCCGGGGAGCTGTTTTTT
CASRLTTSVAGELFF
>TRBD1|few|14|TRBV28|TRBJ1-5
TGTGCCAGCAGACCTGGACAGGGCAATCAGCCCCAGCATTTT
CASRPGQGNQPQHF
>TRBD2|.|14|TRBV3-1/TRBV3-2|TRBJ2-7
TGTGCCAGCAGCCAGCGGGGGACGAGGAACGAGCAGTACTTC
CASSQRGTRNEQYF
>.|once|14|TRBV11-2|TRBJ1-1
TGTGCCAGCAGCAACACAGGGAGTCAGACTGAAGCTTTCTTT
CASSNTGSQTEAFF
>.|.|16|TRBV27|TRBJ2-1
TGTGCCAGCAGTTTGAGCCGAGGCAAGGTGGGCAATGAGCAGTTCTTC
CASSLSRGKVGNEQFF
>.|.|14|TRBV29-1|TRBJ1-4
TGCAGCGTTGAAGATAGGGGGACTAATGAAAAACTGTTTTTT
CSVEDRGTNEKLFF
>.|.|14|TRBV6-5|TRBJ1-5
TGTGCCAGCATCACAGGGCACGGCAATCAGCCCCAGCATTTT
CASITGHGNQPQHF
>TRBD2|.|18|TRBV9|TRBJ2-1
TGTGCCAGCAGCCCACCCAAGACTAGCGCCTTAGCATACAATGAGCAGTTCTTC
CASSPPKTSALAYNEQFF
>TRBD1|.|13|TRBV6-5|TRBJ1-3
TGTGCCAGCCACAGGGGCTCTGGAAACACCATATATTTT
CASHRGSGNTIYF
>TRBD1|.|14|TRBV5-1|TRBJ1-4
TGCGCCAGCAGCTCCGGGACAGGGGGTGAAAAACTGTTTTTT
CASSSGTGGEKLFF